The rows below give T cell receptor beta chains drawn from one sample of a study of shared clonotypes between healthy human individuals. Libraries were prepared by immunoSEQ multiplex PCR; TCRdb keeps only in-frame clonotypes and omits some of them. The sample contains 100,000 or so clones, 55% to 70% of which appear only once. The specimen was memory CD8+ T cells sorted from blood. These receptors were obtained from a woman aged 25 to 39 in good health. CDR3s include the opening cysteine and the closing phenylalanine or tryptophan. The D gene is left open where the match is weak. Not every row has a clone size; where given, it reads once, few, many or a size class.

d_call	v_call	clone_size	j_call	cdr3_aa	cdr3_nt
TRBD1	TRBV5-1	NA	TRBJ2-7	CASSLRDRTGWADEQYF	TGCGCCAGCAGCTTGCGGGATCGGACAGGGTGGGCTGACGAGCAGTACTTC
NA	TRBV6-4	NA	TRBJ2-6	CASSDSKGSGANVLTF	TGTGCCAGCAGTGACTCGAAGGGCTCTGGGGCCAACGTCCTGACTTTC
NA	TRBV2	NA	TRBJ1-2	CASPAGTYNYGYTF	TGTGCCAGCCCAGCAGGGACCTATAACTATGGCTACACCTTC
NA	TRBV6-5	few	TRBJ1-4	CASSRRTNNEKLFF	TGTGCCAGCTCTCGGAGGACCAACAATGAAAAACTGTTTTTT
TRBD1	TRBV28	few	TRBJ1-2	CASSWTGERDYGYTF	TGTGCCAGCAGTTGGACAGGGGAAAGGGACTATGGCTACACCTTC
NA	TRBV27	once	TRBJ1-2	CASSSLGGARHGYTF	TGTGCCAGTAGCTCTTTGGGGGGCGCCAGGCATGGCTACACCTTC
NA	TRBV6-4	NA	TRBJ1-3	CASSDDRPLQVHSGNTIYF	TGTGCCAGCAGTGACGACCGTCCGCTTCAGGTTCACTCTGGAAACACCATATATTTT
TRBD2	TRBV10-3	NA	TRBJ2-1	CAILAESSYNEQFF	TGTGCCATCCTAGCGGAAAGCTCCTACAATGAGCAGTTCTTC
TRBD2	TRBV7-9	NA	TRBJ2-3	CASSLSGSTDTQYF	TGTGCCAGCAGCCTTAGCGGGAGCACAGATACGCAGTATTTT
NA	TRBV6-1	NA	TRBJ1-5	CASSEGQIPDGGQPQHF	TGTGCCAGCAGTGAAGGACAGATCCCGGACGGGGGTCAGCCCCAGCATTTT
NA	TRBV9	NA	TRBJ2-1	CATSSNGDYNEQFF	TGTGCCACCAGTAGCAACGGGGACTACAATGAGCAGTTCTTC
NA	TRBV15	NA	TRBJ2-7	CATSRDPAGSYEQYF	TGTGCCACCAGCAGAGATCCGGCCGGTTCCTACGAGCAGTACTTC
NA	TRBV5-1	NA	TRBJ2-5	CASTQQGPGLETQYF	TGCGCCAGCACACAACAGGGTCCCGGTTTGGAGACCCAGTACTTC
NA	TRBV5-1	many	TRBJ2-1	CASSKFMGGGYNEQFF	TGCGCCAGCAGCAAGTTTATGGGAGGGGGATACAATGAGCAGTTCTTC
NA	TRBV5-1	NA	TRBJ2-3	CASSGGETTDTQYF	TGCGCCAGCTCTGGGGGAGAAACCACAGATACGCAGTATTTT
NA	TRBV7-9	NA	TRBJ2-7	CASSLGEYPYEQYF	TGTGCCAGCAGCTTAGGGGAGTACCCCTACGAGCAGTACTTC
NA	TRBV28	NA	TRBJ1-1	CASRAGYGVAEAFF	TGTGCCAGCAGGGCAGGGTACGGAGTCGCTGAAGCTTTCTTT
NA	TRBV4-2	NA	TRBJ2-7	CANSPWIAYEQYF	TGTGCCAACAGCCCCTGGATTGCCTACGAGCAGTACTTC
NA	TRBV11-2	NA	TRBJ2-6	CASSPTRGDSSGANVLTF	TGTGCCAGCAGTCCTACCCGGGGGGACAGCTCTGGGGCCAACGTCCTGACTTTC
NA	TRBV7-9	NA	TRBJ1-2	CASSRGVHPNYGYTF	TGTGCCAGCAGCCGAGGGGTTCATCCTAACTATGGCTACACCTTC
NA	TRBV7-9	NA	TRBJ2-5	CASSPPLPVEETQYF	TGTGCCAGCAGCCCCCCCCTCCCTGTCGAAGAGACCCAGTACTTC
NA	TRBV9	many	TRBJ2-3	CASSPLLGDTQYF	TGTGCCAGCAGCCCCCTGTTAGGGGATACGCAGTATTTT